This T cell receptor (beta chain) was found in a study of cytomegalovirus exposure and HLA in healthy donors. Concerning this clone itself: Its antigen is as yet unknown.

General study points: Cytomegalovirus-associated status was assigned to about 160 TCR beta chains. Based on reports, TCR beta sequences accurately predicted HLA-A and HLA-B alleles for most subjects.

CDR1 is MNHEY and CDR2 is SVGAGI in the germline V gene. The length of the CDR3 is 13 residues. V lost 4 bases to trimming and J lost 5 bases, with 11 bases between them. In the PCR, 60 Vbeta and 13 Jbeta primers were used. TCRdb keeps only in-frame clones here, not all; method: immunoSEQ multiplex PCR. The sample table sets out 100,000 to 150,000 clones. This TCR derives from a man aged 40-55 years in good health and CMV-seronegative. Sample: PBMCs. The gene calls are TRBV6-5 and TRBJ2-5; D is unresolved. CDR3 region: CASSSDLRETQYF. Here the CDR3 DNA reads TGTGCCAGCAGTTCTGACTTGAGGGAGACCCAGTACTTC.